This TCR beta chain emerged from a study of blood T cell repertoires in COVID-19. Study in general: COVID-19 samples, acute and convalescent, were from the United States, Italy and Spain. In each case, the material was cDNA or gDNA derived from T cells, B-cell-depleted T cells, or PBMCs.

Germline V gene lookup returns CDR1 LNHDA and CDR2 SQIVND (reference sequence). There are 14 residues in the CDR3. V shed 6 bases and J shed 1 base, with 12 bases lying between them. Original methodology: Researchers report that nucleated cell counts were estimated from reference gene primer amplification. Libraries were prepared by immunoSEQ multiplex PCR; TCRdb keeps only in-frame clonotypes and omits some of them. V, J and clone size derive from that table, while D and trimming were established from the DNA sequence. This table holds approximately 210,000 clones, about 86% found once. Sample: peripheral blood. V gene TRBV19 combines with J gene TRBJ1-1; D gene ambiguous. The receptor's source is a woman aged 50 to 60 with acute or convalescent COVID-19. The chain's CDR3 is CASRSLRWNTEAFF. As DNA, the CDR3 is TGTGCCAGTAGATCTCTCCGGTGGAACACTGAAGCTTTCTTT.